Listed below are T cell receptor beta chains from one sample, sequenced in a study of T cell responses to AZD1222 COVID-19 vaccine. The protocol was immunoSEQ multiplex PCR, while the TCRdb copy is restricted to in-frame clones and leaves out a portion. The table has some 110,000 clones, around nine tenths seen once; the top ten hold around 2.3%. Sequencing used peripheral blood, obtained on day 0 of AZD1222 vaccination. These receptors were obtained from an adult in good health. CDR3s include the opening cysteine and the closing phenylalanine or tryptophan.

j_call v_call cdr3_aa
TRBJ2-7 TRBV28 CASSWGTREGVYEQYF
TRBJ1-1 TRBV2 CASKAGSTEAFF
TRBJ2-7 TRBV7-9 CASSSNGIPYEQYF
TRBJ2-1 TRBV7-2 CASSSRSGRASYNEQFF
TRBJ2-6 TRBV11-2 CASSGSGRAAGANVLTF
TRBJ2-3 TRBV6-6 CASTPSGRSNTQYF
TRBJ1-1 TRBV10-2 CASSERTGGDTEAFF
TRBJ1-2 TRBV29-1 CSVGDRGDYGYTF
TRBJ1-4 TRBV19 CASSMASTNEKLFF
TRBJ1-1 TRBV6-1 CASSEFRSNTEAFF
TRBJ2-2 TRBV2 CASTPGTGELFF
TRBJ2-1 TRBV11-2 CASSFYPKREMGDEQFF
TRBJ1-2 TRBV28 CASSRPGQGHGYTF
TRBJ2-5 TRBV28 CASSPGTGETQYF
TRBJ2-1 TRBV2 CATLTGPNRGSYNEQFF
TRBJ1-2 TRBV28 CASKAPPQGNYGYTF
TRBJ2-7 TRBV3-1/TRBV3-2 CASSQVILAAPYEQYF
TRBJ2-7 TRBV6-5 CASSPPGLVLPEQYF
TRBJ2-7 TRBV6-6 CASSYPAPGQTYEQYF
TRBJ2-3 TRBV5-1 CASSLDSSGDTQYF
TRBJ2-5 TRBV2 CASSTRGEGTQYF
TRBJ1-5 TRBV19 CASSLRGLGVGNQPQHF
TRBJ2-1 TRBV4-2 CASSQVGLAGGGTYNEQFF
TRBJ2-2 TRBV19 CASSIRRGSTGELFF
TRBJ2-7 TRBV5-8 CASSREGLAGVPSEQYF
TRBJ1-5 TRBV6-5 CASSYSQFSNQPQHF
TRBJ2-2 TRBV11-1 CASSLNVGLNTGELFF
TRBJ2-1 TRBV23-1 CASSHRAGNEQFF
TRBJ2-2 TRBV7-2 CASSTSPRAGELFF